Each of the 3 T cell receptor beta chains below was sequenced from the same sample in a study of cytomegalovirus exposure and HLA in healthy donors. Primers: 60 Vbeta forward and 13 Jbeta reverse. Only in-frame clones appear in the TCRdb table, and some are missing; sequencing was by immunoSEQ multiplex PCR. Here the sample table reports under 250,000 clones. The sample consisted of PBMCs. The receptors come from a girl aged 2 to 10 in good health and CMV-seropositive.

The chain links TRBV15 to TRBJ2-7, with D uncertain. V was pared by 0 bases and J by 0 bases, with 15 bases between. The CDR3 is made up of 17 amino acids. The germline gives CDR1 LNHNV, CDR2 YYDKDF (reference sequence). CDR3 nucleotides: TGTGCCACCAGCAGAGACAGGCCTTTAATTAACTCCTACGAGCAGTACTTC. Amino acids: CATSRDRPLINSYEQYF. The whole variable domain, remainder taken from reference TRBV15 and TRBJ2-7, is DAMVIQNPRYQVTQFGKPVTLSCSQTLNHNVMYWYQQKSSQAPKLLFHYYDKDFNNEADTPDNFQSRRPNTSFCFLDIRSPGLGDTAMYLCATSRDRPLINSYEQYFGPGTRLTVT.

This chain joins TRBV15 and TRBJ2-7; 9 positions match TRBD1. Germline V gives CDR1 LNHNV, CDR2 YYDKDF (reference sequence). V trimming: 2 bases; J trimming: 3 bases; junction bases outside the gene matches: 5. The length of the CDR3 is 15 residues. The CDR3 is CATSRLPGQGYEQYF. The CDR3, as DNA: TGTGCCACCAGCAGATTACCGGGACAGGGCTACGAGCAGTACTTC.

V is TRBV27 and J is TRBJ2-7, with 7 bases identical to TRBD2. CDR3 size: 12 residues. Germline V gives CDR1 MNHEY, CDR2 SMNVEV (reference sequence). The V and J ends lost 9 bases and 2 bases, in that order; junction bases with no gene match: 4. The CDR3: CASRTSPYEQYF. The CDR3 DNA is TGTGCCAGTCGGACTAGTCCCTACGAGCAGTACTTC.